Listed below are T cell receptor beta chains from one sample, sequenced in a study of CD8 T cells in ankylosing spondylitis. Via MiXCR, TCRdb re-called the 5' RACE reads, giving one row per CDR3 protein. The sample shows around 300,000 distinct CDR3 sequences, about 9.9% of them seen only once. Sample: blood, either unsorted or a sorted T cell fraction (not recorded which). These receptors originate from a female donor with ankylosing spondylitis or in good health (not recorded which). CDR3s include the opening cysteine and the closing phenylalanine or tryptophan. The order of the fields is CDR3 protein, CDR3 DNA, J gene, V gene, D gene, clone size. The D gene is left open where the match is weak. Size is omitted from some rows. Given values are once, few, many or a class for expanded clones.

CDR3aa: CSARARGRNLGYTF
CDR3nt: TGCAGTGCTAGAGCGCGGGGTCGTAACCTGGGCTACACCTTC
j_gene: TRBJ1-2
v_gene: TRBV20-1
d_gene: NA
abundance: few

CDR3aa: CSARAEARPYF
CDR3nt: TGCAGTGCTAGAGCAGAGGCCCGGCCGTATTTT
j_gene: TRBJ2-3
v_gene: TRBV20-1
d_gene: NA
abundance: many

CDR3aa: CASSYSASGQRSSYEQYF
CDR3nt: TGTGCCAGCAGTTACTCGGCTAGCGGGCAAAGGAGCTCCTACGAGCAGTACTTC
j_gene: TRBJ2-7
v_gene: TRBV6-2/TRBV6-3
d_gene: TRBD2
abundance: many

CDR3aa: CAIRTPNTEAFF
CDR3nt: TGTGCCATCCGGACACCGAACACTGAAGCTTTCTTT
j_gene: TRBJ1-1
v_gene: TRBV10-3
d_gene: NA
abundance: NA

CDR3aa: CAWSEASDTQYF
CDR3nt: TGTGCCTGGAGTGAGGCGTCAGATACGCAGTATTTT
j_gene: TRBJ2-3
v_gene: TRBV30
d_gene: NA
abundance: NA

CDR3aa: CASSLDRRSSGSLRETQYF
CDR3nt: TGTGCCAGCAGCTTAGATCGGAGGTCGAGCGGGAGTCTTAGGGAGACCCAGTACTTC
j_gene: TRBJ2-5
v_gene: TRBV11-2
d_gene: TRBD2
abundance: NA

CDR3aa: CASSQELRAEGYTF
CDR3nt: TGTGCCAGCAGCCAAGAACTGAGGGCGGAAGGCTACACCTTC
j_gene: TRBJ1-2
v_gene: TRBV3-1
d_gene: NA
abundance: many

CDR3aa: CASSQVPGRVEQYF
CDR3nt: TGCGCCAGCAGCCAAGTACCAGGGAGGGTCGAGCAGTACTTC
j_gene: TRBJ2-7
v_gene: TRBV4-1
d_gene: TRBD2
abundance: NA

CDR3aa: CSAPFRQLPYEQYF
CDR3nt: TGCAGTGCCCCGTTTCGACAGCTGCCCTACGAGCAGTACTTC
j_gene: TRBJ2-7
v_gene: TRBV20-1
d_gene: NA
abundance: many

CDR3aa: CATRRGGVLNEKLFF
CDR3nt: TGTGCCACACGCCGGGGCGGGGTTCTAAATGAAAAACTGTTTTTT
j_gene: TRBJ1-4
v_gene: TRBV28
d_gene: NA
abundance: few

CDR3aa: CASSSSPRTEQYF
CDR3nt: TGTGCCAGCAGCTCGTCGCCGCGGACCGAGCAGTACTTC
j_gene: TRBJ2-7
v_gene: TRBV7-6
d_gene: NA
abundance: NA

CDR3aa: CSAGDSGGPNYNEQFF
CDR3nt: TGCAGTGCTGGTGATAGCGGCGGGCCAAACTACAATGAGCAGTTCTTC
j_gene: TRBJ2-1
v_gene: TRBV20-1
d_gene: NA
abundance: NA

CDR3aa: CASSLVAKARGALSSYNEQFF
CDR3nt: TGTGCCAGCAGCTTAGTAGCCAAAGCGAGGGGGGCCTTAAGCTCCTACAATGAGCAGTTCTTC
j_gene: TRBJ2-1
v_gene: TRBV11-2
d_gene: NA
abundance: many

CDR3aa: CSATGGWAGNQPQHF
CDR3nt: TGCAGTGCGACAGGGGGTTGGGCGGGCAATCAGCCCCAGCATTTT
j_gene: TRBJ1-5
v_gene: TRBV20-1
d_gene: TRBD1
abundance: many

CDR3aa: CATLRVNEQFF
CDR3nt: TGTGCCACCCTCAGGGTCAATGAGCAGTTCTTC
j_gene: TRBJ2-1
v_gene: TRBV19
d_gene: NA
abundance: many